Following are 6 T cell receptor beta chains from one sample sequenced in a study of blood T cell repertoires in COVID-19. Assay used: immunoSEQ multiplex PCR; TCRdb lists only in-frame clones, some missing. Among 25,000 to 35,000 clones listed, 80% to 90% were seen once. Source material: peripheral blood. These TCRs come from a human donor with acute or convalescent COVID-19. The donor label of this sample is uncertain.

CDR3 nucleotide sequence: TGTGCCATCAGTGATTTCCAGGGGGGACAGCAGTACTTC. Translated, it gives CAISDFQGGQQYF. This chain connects TRBV10-3 to TRBJ2-7, with a possible D match to TRBD1 (7 bases). V dropped 3 bases and J dropped 8 bases, with 14 bases sitting between them. CDR3 length: 13 amino acids. Germline lookup yields CDR1 ENHRY and CDR2 SYGVKD.

The V and J genes are TRBV5-1 and TRBJ1-5, with 9 bases identical to TRBD1. The trim removed 3 bases at V and 6 bases at J, leaving 4 bases unmatched. The CDR3 spans 14 residues. Germline-derived CDR1 and CDR2 are SGHRS and YFSETQ. CDR3: CASSSTGGGQPQHF. In nucleotides, the CDR3 is TGCGCCAGCAGCTCTACAGGGGGCGGTCAGCCCCAGCATTTT.

The chain is built from TRBV29-1 and TRBJ2-3, with TRBD2 matching 7 bases. The germline gives CDR1 SQVTM, CDR2 ANQGSEA. V dropped 7 bases and J dropped 0; count of bases not matched to a gene: 13. This CDR3 has 16 residues. The DNA for the CDR3 is TGCAGCGCGCGGGGGTTAGCGGACACTAGCACAGATACGCAGTATTTT. This gives the protein CSARGLADTSTDTQYF.

The V and J genes are TRBV11-2 and TRBJ2-1; TRBD2 aligns across 9 bases. The germline gives CDR1 SGHAT, CDR2 FQNNGV. The CDR3 is 14 amino acids. The J segment lost 7 bases and the V segment lost 8 bases, leaving 9 bases of the junction unmatched. The CDR3 bases are TGTGCCAGCCGCCGAAGCGGGAGGACTAATGAGCAGTTCTTC. It specifies CASRRSGRTNEQFF.

The chain joins TRBV4-2 to TRBJ2-7, with 12 bases matching TRBD2. Germline trimming cut 2 bases from V and 3 bases from J; bases unmatched to any gene: 8. The CDR3 is 17 amino acids. Germline V gene sequence: CDR1 LGHNA, CDR2 YNFKEQ. CDR3 amino acids: CASSQPWTSGANYEQYF. Written as DNA, the CDR3 is TGTGCCAGCAGCCAACCTTGGACTAGCGGGGCCAACTACGAGCAGTACTTC.

The chain combines TRBV12-2 with TRBJ2-2; TRBD1 is taken as the D call from the table, unchecked against the DNA. TRBV12-2 is noted as a pseudogene. The CDR3 runs to 15 residues. CDR3 region: CASRSPDTNTGELFF. CDR3 nucleotide sequence: TGTGCAAGTCGCTCCCCCGACACAAACACCGGGGAGCTGTTTTTT.